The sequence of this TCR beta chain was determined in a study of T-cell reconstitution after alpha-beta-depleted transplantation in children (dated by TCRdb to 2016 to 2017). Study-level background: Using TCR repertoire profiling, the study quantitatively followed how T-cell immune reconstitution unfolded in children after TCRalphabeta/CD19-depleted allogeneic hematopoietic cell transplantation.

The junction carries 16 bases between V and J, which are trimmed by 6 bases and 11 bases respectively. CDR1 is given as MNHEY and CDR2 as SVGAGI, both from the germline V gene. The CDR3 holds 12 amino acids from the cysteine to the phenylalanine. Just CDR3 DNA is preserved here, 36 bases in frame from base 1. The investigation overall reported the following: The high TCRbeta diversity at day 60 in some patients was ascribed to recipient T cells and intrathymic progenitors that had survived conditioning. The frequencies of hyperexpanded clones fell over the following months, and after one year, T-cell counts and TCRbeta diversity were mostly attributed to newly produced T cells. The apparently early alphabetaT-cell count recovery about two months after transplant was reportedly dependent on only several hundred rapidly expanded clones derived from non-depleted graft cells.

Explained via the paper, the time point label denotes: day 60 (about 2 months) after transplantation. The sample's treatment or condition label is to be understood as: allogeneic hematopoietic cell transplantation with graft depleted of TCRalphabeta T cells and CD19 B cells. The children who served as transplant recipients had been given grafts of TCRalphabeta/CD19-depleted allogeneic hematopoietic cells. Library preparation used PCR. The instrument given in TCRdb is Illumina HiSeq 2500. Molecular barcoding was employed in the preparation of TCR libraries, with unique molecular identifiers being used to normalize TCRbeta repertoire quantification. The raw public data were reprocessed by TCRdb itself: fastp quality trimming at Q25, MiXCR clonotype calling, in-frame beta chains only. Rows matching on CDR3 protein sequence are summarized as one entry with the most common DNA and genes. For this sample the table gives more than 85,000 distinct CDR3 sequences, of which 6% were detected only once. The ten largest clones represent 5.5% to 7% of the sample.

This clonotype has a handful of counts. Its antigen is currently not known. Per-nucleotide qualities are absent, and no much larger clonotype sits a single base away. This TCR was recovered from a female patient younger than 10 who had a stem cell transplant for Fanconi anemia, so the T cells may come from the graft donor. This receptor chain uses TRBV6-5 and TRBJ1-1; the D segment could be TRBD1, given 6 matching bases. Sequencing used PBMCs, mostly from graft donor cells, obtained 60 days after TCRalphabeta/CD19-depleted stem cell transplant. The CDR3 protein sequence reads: CASSLRDIGAFF. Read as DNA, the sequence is TGTGCCAGCAGCCTCCGGGACATAGGGGCTTTCTTT.